The T cell receptor (beta chain) described here comes from a study of T cell changes during pregnancy in multiple sclerosis. TCRdb's table, derived via immunoSEQ multiplex PCR, lists solely in-frame clones and lacks some. Counted here are tens of thousands of clones, roughly 90% occurring once; the ten biggest clones make up approximately 5%. This clonotype was obtained from a female donor in good health, enrolled as a control in a pregnancy study. The sequenced sample was peripheral blood, obtained in the second trimester of pregnancy.

The CDR3 DNA reads TGTGCCAGCAGCCTCGGGCTAGCAGACTACAATGAGCAGTTCTTC. Translating it yields CASSLGLADYNEQFF. V gene TRBV9 combines with J gene TRBJ2-1, with D possibly TRBD2 on 5 matching bases. Germline CDR1 SGDLS, CDR2 YYNGEE. V was clipped by 4 bases and J by 3 bases, with 14 bases between them. The CDR3 totals 15 residues.